This TCR beta chain was sequenced in a study of blood T cell repertoires in COVID-19. Study-wide context: Samples taken during acute and convalescent COVID-19 were collected in the United States, Italy and Spain. In each case, the material was cDNA or gDNA derived from T cells, B-cell-depleted T cells, or PBMCs.

Per the study methods: For nucleated cells, counts were estimated from reference gene primer amplification. Generated by immunoSEQ multiplex PCR, the TCRdb table keeps only in-frame clones and is missing some. For V, J and clone size, that table is used; D and trimming come from the DNA. The data contain nearly 350,000 clones, approximately 89% of them singletons. The CDR3 has 14 residues. From germline, CDR1 is SGHAT and CDR2 FQNNGV. Trimming cost V 4 bases and J 6 bases, with 13 bases left between them. The receptor's source is a woman between 18 and 29 years old who had recovered from COVID-19. The sample consisted of peripheral blood. This chain joins TRBV11-2 and TRBJ2-1; a possible D gene is TRBD2 (6 bases). The CDR3, as DNA: TGTGCCAGCAGCTCCCCGACGGGAGTCAATGAGCAGTTCTTC. Translation gives CASSSPTGVNEQFF.